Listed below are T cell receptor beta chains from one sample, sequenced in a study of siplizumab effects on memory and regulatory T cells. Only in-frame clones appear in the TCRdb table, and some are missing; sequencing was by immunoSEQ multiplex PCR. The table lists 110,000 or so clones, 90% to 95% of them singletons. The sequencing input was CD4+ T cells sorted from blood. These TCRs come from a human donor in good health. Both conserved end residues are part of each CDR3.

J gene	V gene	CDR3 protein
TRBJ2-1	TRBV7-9	CASSLSRLAGQYEQFF
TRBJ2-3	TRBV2	CASRGRGLASHTQYF
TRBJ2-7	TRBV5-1	CASSPGQGSYEQYF
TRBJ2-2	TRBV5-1	CASSLGQGSTGELFF
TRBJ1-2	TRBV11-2	CASSWGQGFGGYTF
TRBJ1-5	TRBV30	CAWTPGMGQPQHF
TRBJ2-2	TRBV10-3	CAISGKSDTGELFF
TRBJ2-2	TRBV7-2	CASRSPGQPNTGELFF
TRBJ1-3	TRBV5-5	CASSVRPAPAGNTIYF
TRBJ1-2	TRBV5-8	CASSGQLGAGYTF
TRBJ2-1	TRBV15	CATSKAGPNNEQFF
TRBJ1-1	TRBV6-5	CASSYGGGGNTEAFF
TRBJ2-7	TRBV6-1	CASRPGQGSYEQYF
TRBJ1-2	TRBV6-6	CASSYSYQGGDYGYTF
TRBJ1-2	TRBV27	CASTPAGGGVSYGYTF
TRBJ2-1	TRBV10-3	CAISVPRGYEQFF
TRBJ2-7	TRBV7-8	CASSSNEDGEQYF
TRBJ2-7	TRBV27	CASSFRGTSGPTYEQYF
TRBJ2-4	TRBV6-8	CASRTGTGFQYF
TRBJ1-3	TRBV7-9	CASSLDISGNTIYF
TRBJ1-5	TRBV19	CASSIAHRENQPQHF
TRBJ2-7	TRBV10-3	CAIKRESEQYF
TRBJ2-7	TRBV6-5	CASSYQGTYEQYF
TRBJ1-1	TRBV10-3	CAIKRKEEDTEAFF
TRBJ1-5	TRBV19	CASSAGVGGSTQPQHF
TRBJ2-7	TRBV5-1	CASSSGQGRAYEQYF
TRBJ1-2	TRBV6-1	CASSVGTGGSYYGYTF
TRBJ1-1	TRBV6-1	CASVTGGGTEAFF
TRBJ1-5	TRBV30	CAWSGGQGGNQPQHF
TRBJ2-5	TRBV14	CASSRERSTETQYF
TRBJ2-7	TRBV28	CASSQATGGISYEQYF
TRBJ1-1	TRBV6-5	CASRRYKNTEAFF
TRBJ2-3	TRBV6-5	CASSRSRTDTQYF
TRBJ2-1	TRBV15	CATSRGLAGRLGNNEQFF
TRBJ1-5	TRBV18	CASSPPGGSNQPQHF
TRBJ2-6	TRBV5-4	CATVGGALSSGANVLTF
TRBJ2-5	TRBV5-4	CASSPGTGEETQYF
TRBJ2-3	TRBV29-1	CSVLPGGRGADTQYF
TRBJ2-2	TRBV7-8	CASSLVLGDFGGELFF
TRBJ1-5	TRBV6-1	CASSELGHQPQHF
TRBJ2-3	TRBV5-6	CASSLAGTSGTGTDTQYF
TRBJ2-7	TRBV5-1	CASSLPGEPYEQYF
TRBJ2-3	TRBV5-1	CASSLADRDTDTQYF
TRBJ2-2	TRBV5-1	CASSLGRGNTGELFF
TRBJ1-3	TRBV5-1	CASSPDRGDGNTIYF
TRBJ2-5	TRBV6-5	CASSPRGGGQTQYF
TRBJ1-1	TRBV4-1	CASSQNTRGYHTEAFF
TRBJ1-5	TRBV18	CASSPTGTDHQPQHF
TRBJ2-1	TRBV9	CASSGSRSSYNEQFF
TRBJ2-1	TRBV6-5	CASSKRQPGWDEQFF
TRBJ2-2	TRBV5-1	CASSSGHLANTGELFF
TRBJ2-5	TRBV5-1	CASSAPRGGQETQYF
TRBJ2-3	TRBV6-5	CATGLAGGGGQYF
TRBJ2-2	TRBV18	CASSRDLLNTGELFF
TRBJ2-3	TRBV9	CASGGQEQDTQYF
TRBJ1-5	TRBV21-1	CASSKGWNQPQHF
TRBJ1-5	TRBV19	CASNPTLGDIPSNQPQHF